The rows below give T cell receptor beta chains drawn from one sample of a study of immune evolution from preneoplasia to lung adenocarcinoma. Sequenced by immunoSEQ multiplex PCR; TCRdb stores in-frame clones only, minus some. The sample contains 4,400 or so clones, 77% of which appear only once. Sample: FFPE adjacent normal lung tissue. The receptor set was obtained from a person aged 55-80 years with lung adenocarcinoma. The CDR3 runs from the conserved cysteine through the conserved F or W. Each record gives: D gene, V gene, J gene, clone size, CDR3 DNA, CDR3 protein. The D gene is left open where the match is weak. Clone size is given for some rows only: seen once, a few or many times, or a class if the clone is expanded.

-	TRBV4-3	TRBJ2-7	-	TGCGCCAGCAGCCAAGATTGGGGGGCCGAGCAGTACTTC	CASSQDWGAEQYF
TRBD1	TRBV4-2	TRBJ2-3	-	TGTGCCAGCAGCCACCCTGACAGGGCGAGCACAGATACGCAGTATTTT	CASSHPDRASTDTQYF
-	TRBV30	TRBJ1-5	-	TGTGCCTGGAGTGGGGTGGATCAGCCCCAGCATTTT	CAWSGVDQPQHF
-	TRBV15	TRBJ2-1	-	TGTGCCACCAGCAGAGATCAGTACAATGAGCAGTTCTTC	CATSRDQYNEQFF
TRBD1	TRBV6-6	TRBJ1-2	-	TGTGCCAGCAGGGCCGCCGGGACAGGGAATGATGGCTACACCTTC	CASRAAGTGNDGYTF
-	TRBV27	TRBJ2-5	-	TGTGCCAGCAGTGAGGGGAGGAGAGAGACCCAGTACTTC	CASSEGRRETQYF
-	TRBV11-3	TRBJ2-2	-	TGTGCCAGCAGCCCCTTCGTGGGGACCACCGGGGAGCTGTTTTTT	CASSPFVGTTGELFF
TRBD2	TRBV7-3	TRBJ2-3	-	TGTGCCAGCAGACGGGGGACTAGCGCAGATACGCAGTATTTT	CASRRGTSADTQYF
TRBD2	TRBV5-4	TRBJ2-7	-	TGTGCCAGCAGCTTGGGGCTAGCGGGCTCCTACGAGCAGTACTTC	CASSLGLAGSYEQYF
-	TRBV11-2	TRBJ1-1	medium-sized	TGTGCCAGCAGCCGCGATTATCAGACTGAAGCTTTCTTT	CASSRDYQTEAFF
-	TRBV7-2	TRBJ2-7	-	TGTGCCAGCAGCATCGACCACAATTCCTACGAGCAGTACTTC	CASSIDHNSYEQYF
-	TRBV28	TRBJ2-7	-	TGTGCCAGCAGTTCCTGGGACCCCTCCTACGAGCAGTACTTC	CASSSWDPSYEQYF
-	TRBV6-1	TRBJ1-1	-	TGTGCCAGCAGCGAGGATCGTTTCGAAGCTTTCTTT	CASSEDRFEAFF
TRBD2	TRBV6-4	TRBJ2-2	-	TGTGCCAGCAGCCCGAGTAGCGGGGCCACCGGGGAGCTGTTTTTT	CASSPSSGATGELFF
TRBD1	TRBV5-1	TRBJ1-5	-	TGCGCCAGCAGCTTGGCCGACAGGGAGGCTAGCAATCAGCCCCAGCATTTT	CASSLADREASNQPQHF
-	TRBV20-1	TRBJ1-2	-	TGCAGTGTGGACAACCCCTATGGCTACACCTTC	CSVDNPYGYTF
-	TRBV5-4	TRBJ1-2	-	TGTGCCAGCCGCTCCCTACCAGGAAAGACCTATGGCTACACCTTC	CASRSLPGKTYGYTF
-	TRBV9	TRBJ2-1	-	TGTGCCAGCAGCGTAGTCGGGACTCAAATAAGGCATGAGCAGTTCTTC	CASSVVGTQIRHEQFF
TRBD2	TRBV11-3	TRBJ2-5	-	TGTGCCAGCAGCTTAGGAACAGGAGGGGAGGGCCCAGAGACCCAGTACTTC	CASSLGTGGEGPETQYF
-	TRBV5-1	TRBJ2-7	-	TGCGCCAGCAGCTCGCCCGTCAGGGAAGAGCAGTACTTC	CASSSPVREEQYF
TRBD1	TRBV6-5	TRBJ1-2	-	TGTGCCAGCAGTTCCCAGGGGGGACAGCTCTATGGCTACACCTTC	CASSSQGGQLYGYTF
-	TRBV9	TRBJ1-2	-	TGTGCCAGCAGCGCCATGTACGCGGGGGCCGGCTACACCTTC	CASSAMYAGAGYTF
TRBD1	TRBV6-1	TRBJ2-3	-	TGTGCCAGCAGTGAATACAGGGGGCGCTTGGATACGCAGTATTTT	CASSEYRGRLDTQYF
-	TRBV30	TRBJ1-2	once	TGTGCCTGGAGTGAAAGCCTGATAGCTAACTATGGCTACACCTTC	CAWSESLIANYGYTF
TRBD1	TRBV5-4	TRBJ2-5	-	TGTGCCAGCAGCTTGAACAGGGGGGATGGAGAGACCCAGTACTTC	CASSLNRGDGETQYF
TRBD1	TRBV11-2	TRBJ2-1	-	TGTGCCAGCCGAACTCGGGGACAGATAAACAATGAGCAGTTCTTC	CASRTRGQINNEQFF
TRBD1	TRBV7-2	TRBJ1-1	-	TGTGCCAGCAGCCGAGACAGGGCCTCGCGCACTGAAGCTTTCTTT	CASSRDRASRTEAFF
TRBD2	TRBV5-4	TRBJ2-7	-	TGTGCCAGCAGCCGGAGCGGGGGGGCCTCCTACGAGCAGTACTTC	CASSRSGGASYEQYF
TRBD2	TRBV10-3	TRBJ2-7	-	TGTGCCATCAGCCAAGGGACTAGCGGAACCTACGAGCAGTACTTC	CAISQGTSGTYEQYF
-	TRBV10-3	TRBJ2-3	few	TGTGCCAGCGAACAGGAACTAGTATCTGCAGATACGCAGTATTTT	CASEQELVSADTQYF
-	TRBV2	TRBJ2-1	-	TGTGCCACATCCTCTGGTTCGGGCTGGGAGCAGTTCTTC	CATSSGSGWEQFF
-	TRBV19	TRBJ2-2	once	TGTGCCAGCCTCCCCCCGGACCGAGTTAACACCGGGGAGCTGTTTTTT	CASLPPDRVNTGELFF
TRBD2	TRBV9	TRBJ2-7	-	TGTGCCAGCAGCGTAGTCGGGAGGGCCGCCGAGCAGTACTTC	CASSVVGRAAEQYF
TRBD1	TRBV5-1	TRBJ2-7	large	TGCGCCAGCAGCCATTCCCGGGACAGGGCCTCCCCCTTGAGGGAGCAGTACTTC	CASSHSRDRASPLREQYF
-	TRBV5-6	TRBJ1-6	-	TGTGCCAGCAGCTTTGGGGGTTCACCCCTCTACTTT	CASSFGGSPLYF
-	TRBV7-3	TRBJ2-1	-	TGTGCCAGCAGCTTAGGAGGGGTAGGCGAGCAGTTCTTC	CASSLGGVGEQFF